These T cell receptor beta chains were read from a single sample in a study of T-cell memory formation after mild COVID-19. TCRdb passed the 5' RACE reads through MiXCR, listing each CDR3 protein once. The sample has a few hundred thousand distinct CDR3 sequences; approximately 8.4% are singletons. Sequencing was carried out using PBMCs or a T cell subset sorted from them (not recorded which). All receptors come from a man aged 18 to 29 who had mild COVID-19 (a few samples of this study predate the infection). Cell type and time point are not known. CDR3s include the opening cysteine and the closing phenylalanine or tryptophan. A D gene is named only where the DNA matches it firmly. Rows give clone size only sometimes, using once, few, many, or a class for an expanded clone.

J gene | clone size | D gene | V gene | CDR3 protein | CDR3 DNA
TRBJ1-4 | . | . | TRBV5-8 | CASSLPGGGPEDNEKLFF | TGTGCCAGCAGCTTGCCGGGAGGTGGGCCGGAGGATAATGAAAAACTGTTTTTT
TRBJ2-1 | few | TRBD1 | TRBV7-6 | CASSLGEGQGENEQFF | TGTGCCAGCAGCTTAGGCGAGGGACAGGGAGAAAATGAGCAGTTCTTC
TRBJ1-5 | few | . | TRBV12-3/TRBV12-4 | CASSFHRVGQPQHF | TGTGCCAGCAGTTTCCACAGGGTGGGTCAGCCCCAGCATTTT
TRBJ2-1 | many | . | TRBV27 | CASSLGLEQFF | TGTGCCAGCAGTTTAGGATTAGAGCAGTTCTTC
TRBJ2-4 | few | . | TRBV13 | CASSLGALGALTKNIQYF | TGTGCCAGCAGCTTAGGAGCCTTGGGGGCGTTAACCAAAAACATTCAGTACTTC
TRBJ1-1 | . | TRBD1 | TRBV5-5 | CASSTDRGRVAFF | TGTGCCAGCAGCACAGACAGGGGGAGGGTAGCTTTCTTT
TRBJ1-1 | many | . | TRBV5-8 | CASSLIPGTEAFF | TGTGCCAGCAGCTTGATCCCGGGCACTGAAGCTTTCTTT
TRBJ2-5 | many | . | TRBV5-1 | CASSLDPTGETQYF | TGCGCCAGCAGCTTGGATCCGACGGGCGAGACCCAGTACTTC
TRBJ2-5 | many | . | TRBV7-2 | CASSLVVGGVETQYF | TGTGCCAGCAGCCTGGTGGTCGGGGGAGTAGAGACCCAGTACTTC
TRBJ1-2 | . | . | TRBV6-1 | CASTLLSNYGYTF | TGTGCCAGCACCTTACTCTCAAACTATGGCTACACCTTC
TRBJ2-2 | few | . | TRBV12-3/TRBV12-4 | CASRIAGELFF | TGTGCCAGCAGGATAGCCGGGGAGCTGTTTTTT
TRBJ2-7 | . | . | TRBV4-3 | CASSQRWGATYEQYF | TGCGCCAGCAGCCAAAGATGGGGGGCCACATACGAGCAGTACTTC
TRBJ1-1 | few | TRBD1 | TRBV6-2/TRBV6-3 | CASSYASGQHYTEAFF | TGTGCCAGCAGTTACGCCTCGGGACAGCATTACACTGAAGCTTTCTTT
TRBJ2-3 | many | . | TRBV12-3/TRBV12-4 | CASSPLVSQTDTQYF | TGTGCCAGCAGCCCTCTTGTCAGCCAGACAGATACGCAGTATTTT
TRBJ1-1 | . | . | TRBV12-3/TRBV12-4 | CASSLAAGNTEAFF | TGTGCCAGCAGTTTAGCTGCGGGGAACACTGAAGCTTTCTTT
TRBJ1-5 | many | . | TRBV7-9 | CASSLGFGNQPQHF | TGTGCCAGCAGCCTAGGATTCGGGAATCAGCCCCAGCATTTT
TRBJ2-3 | many | . | TRBV5-6 | CASSLAGAGLLTDTQYF | TGTGCCAGCAGCTTGGCAGGGGCAGGTTTACTCACAGATACGCAGTATTTT
TRBJ2-2 | . | . | TRBV7-9 | CAPGGRGLEVRNTGELFF | TGTGCCCCCGGGGGAAGAGGGTTGGAGGTTCGGAACACCGGGGAGCTGTTTTTT
TRBJ2-1 | . | TRBD2 | TRBV14 | CASSQVVAGENEQFF | TGTGCCAGCAGCCAAGTAGTGGCGGGGGAGAATGAGCAGTTCTTC
TRBJ1-2 | . | . | TRBV19 | CASSITRSHGYTF | TGTGCCAGTAGTATAACAAGGTCTCATGGCTACACCTTC
TRBJ2-1 | few | . | TRBV11-2 | CASSREHNEQFF | TGTGCCAGCAGCCGGGAGCACAATGAGCAGTTCTTC
TRBJ1-5 | . | TRBD1 | TRBV19 | CASSRDRGRAGNQPQHF | TGTGCCAGTAGTAGAGACAGGGGGCGGGCTGGCAATCAGCCCCAGCATTTT
TRBJ2-2 | . | . | TRBV29-1 | CSVLTGPGTGELFF | TGCAGCGTTCTTACAGGGCCGGGGACCGGGGAGCTGTTTTTT
TRBJ1-1 | many | . | TRBV5-4 | CASRAETSEAFF | TGTGCCAGCAGGGCTGAGACCTCTGAAGCTTTCTTT
TRBJ1-2 | . | . | TRBV6-2/TRBV6-3 | CASSYEGWEGYTF | TGTGCCAGCAGTTACGAGGGGTGGGAAGGCTACACCTTC
TRBJ2-7 | . | TRBD1 | TRBV10-2 | CASSDSVRDRVLEQYF | TGCGCCAGCAGTGATTCCGTCCGGGACAGGGTCTTAGAGCAGTACTTC
TRBJ1-1 | . | . | TRBV4-1 | CASSPPGAVNTEAFF | TGCGCCAGCAGCCCCCCTGGGGCGGTGAACACTGAAGCTTTCTTT
TRBJ1-5 | few | . | TRBV6-1 | CASSEDLRETF | TGTGCCAGCAGTGAAGACTTGAGGGAAACATTT
TRBJ1-1 | . | TRBD1 | TRBV6-1 | CASKGQPNTEAFF | TGTGCCAGCAAGGGACAGCCGAACACTGAAGCTTTCTTT
TRBJ2-2 | few | . | TRBV11-2 | CASSFGVELFF | TGTGCCAGCAGCTTTGGAGTGGAGCTGTTTTTT
TRBJ1-4 | . | . | TRBV4-3 | CASSRTRFGESGLFF | TGCGCCAGCAGCCGAACCCGGTTTGGTGAAAGTGGGCTGTTTTTT
TRBJ2-3 | few | . | TRBV7-9 | CASSLPRGLDTDTQYF | TGTGCCAGCAGCTTACCCAGGGGTCTCGACACAGATACGCAGTATTTT
TRBJ1-1 | . | . | TRBV20-1 | CSASTGLEEAFF | TGCAGTGCTTCAACAGGCCTCGAGGAAGCTTTCTTT
TRBJ2-1 | few | . | TRBV4-3 | CASSQRDGLIYEQFF | TGCGCCAGCAGCCAACGGGACGGGTTGATCTATGAGCAGTTCTTC
TRBJ1-6 | . | . | TRBV19 | CASSISYNSPLHF | TGTGCCAGTAGTATCAGCTATAATTCACCCCTCCACTTT
TRBJ1-1 | . | . | TRBV2 | CASVSGGLNAEAFF | TGTGCCAGCGTGTCGGGGGGGCTGAACGCTGAAGCTTTCTTT
TRBJ2-7 | . | . | TRBV29-1 | CSVSTGRSYEQYF | TGCAGCGTTTCGACAGGACGCTCCTACGAGCAGTACTTC